This T cell receptor (beta chain) was profiled in a study of shared T cell receptors in the human thymus. TCRdb's copy holds only in-frame clones and misses some; the assay was immunoSEQ multiplex PCR. The table includes 500,000 to 550,000 clones, 78% detected once. The CDR3 contains 14 residues. Germline V gene sequence: CDR1 SGHDN, CDR2 FVKESK. The trim removed 4 bases at V and 1 base at J, leaving 1 base unmatched. These data are also associated with another study on human thymus T cells. In that study: The source of the thymus tissue was resections taken during corrective heart surgery.

The sample was thymocytes. The gene calls are TRBV14 and TRBJ2-7, with 10 bases identical to TRBD2. The clonotype originates from a boy under three years old with a congenital heart defect. The CDR3 region has the DNA TGTGCCAGCAGCCTTAGCGGGGGGTCCTACGAGCAGTACTTC. It specifies CASSLSGGSYEQYF.